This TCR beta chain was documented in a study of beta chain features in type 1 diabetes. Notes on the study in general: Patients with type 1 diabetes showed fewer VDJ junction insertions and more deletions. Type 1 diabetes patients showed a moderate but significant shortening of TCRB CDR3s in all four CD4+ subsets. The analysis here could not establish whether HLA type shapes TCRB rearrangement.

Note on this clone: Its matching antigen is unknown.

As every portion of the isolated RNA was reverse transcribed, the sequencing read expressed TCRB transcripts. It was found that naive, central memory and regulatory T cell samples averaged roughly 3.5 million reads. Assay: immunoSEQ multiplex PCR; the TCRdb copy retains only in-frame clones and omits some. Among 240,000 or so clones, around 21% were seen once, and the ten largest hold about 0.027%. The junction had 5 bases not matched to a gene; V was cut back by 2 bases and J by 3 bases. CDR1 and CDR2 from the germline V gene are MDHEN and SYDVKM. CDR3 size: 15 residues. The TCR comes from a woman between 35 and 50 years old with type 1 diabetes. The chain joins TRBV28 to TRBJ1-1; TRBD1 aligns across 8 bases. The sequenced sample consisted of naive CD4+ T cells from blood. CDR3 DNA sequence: TGTGCCAGCAGTTTAGGTGGACAGGGAGACACTGAAGCTTTCTTT. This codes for CASSLGGQGDTEAFF. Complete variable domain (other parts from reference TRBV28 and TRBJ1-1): DVKVTQSSRYLVKRTGEKVFLECVQDMDHENMFWYRQDPGLGLRLIYFSYDVKMKEKGDIPEGYSVSREKKERFSLILESASTNQTSMYLCASSLGGQGDTEAFFGQGTRLTVV.